A single T cell receptor (beta chain) is shown here with its context. What it binds is not known. These data are taken from a study of CD4 T cells in relation to SARS-CoV-2 and coronaviruses. Generated by immunoSEQ multiplex PCR, the TCRdb table keeps only in-frame clones and is missing some. This sample carries 35,000 or so clones, 77% of them seen once, and the ten largest clones take around 20%. V lost 6 bases to trimming and J lost 7 bases; unmatched junction nucleotides: 8. The CDR3 has 14 amino acids. CDR1 is MNHEY and CDR2 is SMNVEV in the germline V gene (reference sequence). Sequencing was done on a sample of memory CD4+ T cells from PBMCs, cultured in vitro. The genes are TRBV27 and TRBJ1-4; TRBD1 matches 7 bases. The sequence was obtained from an adult with COVID-19. Written as DNA, the CDR3 is TGTGCCAGCAGCCGGACAGGCCAACTTGAAAAACTGTTTTTT. It specifies CASSRTGQLEKLFF. Looking up the rest from reference TRBV27 and TRBJ1-4 gives the full variable domain: EAQVTQNPRYLITVTGKKLTVTCSQNMNHEYMSWYRQDPGLGLRQIYYSMNVEVTDKGDVPEGYKVSRKEKRNFPLILESPSPNQTSLYFCASSRTGQLEKLFFGSGTQLSVL.